Below, 32 T cell receptor beta chains from the same sample are listed, as sequenced in a study of cytomegalovirus exposure and HLA in healthy donors. The PCR ran on 60 Vbeta and 13 Jbeta primers. Assay: immunoSEQ multiplex PCR; the TCRdb copy retains only in-frame clones and omits some. The sample yields 49,000 or so clones, 65% to 85% seen once. The sequenced material came from PBMCs. These receptors were taken from a boy between 5 and 17 years old in good health and CMV-seropositive.

This sequence joins TRBV9 and TRBJ2-2; 8 bases map to TRBD2. V lost 3 bases, J lost 5 bases, and 3 bases stayed unmatched. This CDR3 is built from 14 residues. From germline, CDR1 is SGDLS and CDR2 YYNGEE. CDR3 amino acids: CASSAGLATGELFF. The CDR3 region has the DNA TGTGCCAGCAGCGCCGGACTAGCAACCGGGGAGCTGTTTTTT.

J is TRBJ2-3 and V is TRBV5-1; D possibly corresponds to TRBD1 (5 bases). Germline lookup yields CDR1 SGHRS and CDR2 YFSETQ. V was clipped by 5 bases and J by 0 bases, with 13 bases between them. This CDR3 region has 15 residues. Written as DNA, the CDR3 is TGCGCCAGCAGGACCGTAGGGGTTAGCACAGATACGCAGTATTTT. Translation gives CASRTVGVSTDTQYF.

This rearrangement joins TRBV9 to TRBJ2-7, with TRBD2 as a possible D gene (6 bases). The germline V and J ends were trimmed by 3 bases and 7 bases, with 17 bases remaining between them. CDR1 and CDR2 from the germline V gene are SGDLS and YYNGEE. The CDR3 is 14 residues long. For the CDR3, the DNA is TGTGCCAGCAGCGAAGACGGGACCGCGGGAGAGCAGTACTTC. It specifies CASSEDGTAGEQYF.

This clone has more than one count but fewer than ten. The V gene is TRBV5-4, the J gene TRBJ1-1; 11 nucleotides agree with TRBD1. The CDR3 consists of 17 residues. The V gene end was trimmed by 3 bases and the J gene end by 3 bases; junction bases not matched to a gene: 10. From germline, CDR1 is SGHNT and CDR2 YYREEE (reference sequence). CDR3 protein: CASSSGTGGPRDTEAFF. The DNA for the CDR3 is TGTGCCAGCAGCTCGGGGACAGGGGGGCCCCGGGACACTGAAGCTTTCTTT.

The chain uses TRBV2 and TRBJ2-5, with D uncertain. The CDR3 extends over 13 amino acids. Trimming stripped 8 bases from V and 5 bases from J, with 15 bases between. The germline V gene encodes CDR1 SNHLY and CDR2 FYNNEI. The CDR3 coding sequence is TGTGCCAGCTCTAGGAGTCCCTTGGAGACCCAGTACTTC. It translates to CASSRSPLETQYF.

This chain links TRBV7-3 with TRBJ2-1, with D possibly TRBD2 on 6 matching bases. The CDR3 is 20 amino acids. Germline CDR1 and CDR2: SGHTA and FQGTGA. V was clipped by 7 bases and J by 7 bases, with 35 bases between them. The CDR3 protein is CASTDCYFSVRTTADNEQFF. The CDR3 nucleotides read TGTGCCAGCACCGACTGTTACTTCTCGGTTCGGACTACGGCTGATAATGAGCAGTTCTTC.

The sample holds a few counts of this clone. This rearrangement joins TRBV10-1 to TRBJ2-7; maybe TRBD2 (6 bases). Germline V gene data show CDR1 as WNHNN and CDR2 as SYGVQD (reference sequence). This CDR3 is 13 amino acids long. V lost 2 bases to trimming and J lost 6 bases, with 11 bases between them. CDR3 residues: CASSEVVGGEQYF. Here the CDR3 DNA reads TGCGCCAGCAGTGAGGTGGTGGGGGGCGAGCAGTACTTC.

The J gene is TRBJ1-4, the V gene TRBV11-1; D gene unclear. This CDR3 is 14 amino acids long. CDR1 is SGHAT, CDR2 FQDESV, per germline (reference sequence). The V end lost 0 bases, the J end lost 8 bases, and 10 bases lay between the germline ends. CDR3: CASSLAREAEKLFF. CDR3 DNA: TGTGCCAGCAGCTTAGCCCGGGAAGCGGAAAAACTGTTTTTT.

This chain links TRBV5-1 with TRBJ1-3; tentatively, D is TRBD1 (6 bases). Germline V gene sequence: CDR1 SGHRS, CDR2 YFSETQ. V was shortened by 1 base and J by 2 bases, with 7 bases between the two germline ends. The CDR3 runs 14 residues. Here the CDR3 reads CASSLQGPGNTIYF. As DNA, the CDR3 is TGCGCCAGCAGCTTGCAGGGGCCTGGAAACACCATATATTTT.

This clone was found a few times. The V gene is TRBV15, the J gene TRBJ2-3, with TRBD2 matching 8 bases. The junction had 17 bases not matched to a gene; V was cut back by 5 bases and J by 4 bases. This CDR3 is 18 amino acids long. Germline V gene lookup returns CDR1 LNHNV and CDR2 YYDKDF (reference sequence). CDR3 nucleotides: TGTGCCACCAGCGACGACCATGGGGGAGCGGGGGCCTCAGATACGCAGTATTTT. Its protein is CATSDDHGGAGASDTQYF.

This clone has only a few counts. The chain is built from TRBV5-4 and TRBJ2-5; TRBD2 agrees at 7 bases. Matching the DNA end better, TRBJ2-7 makes the J call doubtful. Germline values: CDR1 SGHNT, CDR2 YYREEE (reference sequence). The CDR3 loop spans 15 amino acids. CDR3 loop: CASSPGGRLGYEQYF. Written as DNA, the CDR3 is TGTGCCAGCAGCCCGGGGGGTCGACTTGGCTACGAGCAGTACTTC.

V and J are TRBV27 and TRBJ2-5; TRBD1 matches 10 bases. The J call is in doubt because the DNA end fits TRBJ2-7 better. The CDR3 length is 16 residues. Germline V gives CDR1 MNHEY, CDR2 SMNVEV (reference sequence). CDR3 DNA: TGTGCCAGCAGTTTGGGAAGGGACAGGGGAGGGAACGAGCAGTACTTC. It specifies CASSLGRDRGGNEQYF.

V gene TRBV5-1 combines with J gene TRBJ2-7; tentative D call: TRBD2 (5 bases). Per germline, CDR1 SGHRS and CDR2 YFSETQ. CDR3 length: 12 amino acids. V gave up 5 bases and J gave up 4 bases, with 10 bases separating them. This CDR3 reads CASSSPGYEQYF. The CDR3 bases are TGCGCCAGCAGTAGCCCGGGGTACGAGCAGTACTTC.

The chain uses TRBV6-5 and TRBJ1-1, with 10 bases matching TRBD1. The germline CDR1 and CDR2 sequences are MNHEY and SVGAGI. Trimming at V came to 5 bases and at J to 6 bases, leaving 6 bases not matched to a gene. This CDR3 has 14 residues. The CDR3 bases are TGTGCCAGCAGTCTGATTGGACAGGGGGCTGAAGCTTTCTTT. It translates to CASSLIGQGAEAFF.

V is TRBV27 and J is TRBJ1-1, with 8 bases matching TRBD1. The V gene end was trimmed by 6 bases and the J gene end by 4 bases; junction bases not matched to a gene: 4. The germline CDR1 and CDR2 sequences are MNHEY and SMNVEV (reference sequence). The CDR3 spans 13 residues. CDR3 residues: CASSLTGATEAFF. The CDR3 coding sequence is TGTGCCAGCAGCCTGACAGGGGCCACTGAAGCTTTCTTT.

This sequence joins TRBV6-1 and TRBJ2-6, with 10 nucleotides matching TRBD1. Trimming removed 4 bases from V and 1 base from J; junction bases left unmatched: 13. Germline CDR1 and CDR2: MNHNS and SASEGT. The CDR3 covers 20 residues. The CDR3 DNA follows: TGTGCCAGCAGTGCGTTAAAAAAGGGGACAGGGGCATCTGGGGCCAACGTCCTGACTTTC. This codes for CASSALKKGTGASGANVLTF.

To note about this clone: Its ends do not fully match the called genes, so a read error is possible. This chain connects TRBV5-1 to TRBJ1-2, with TRBD1 as a possible D gene (6 bases). The CDR3 runs to 15 residues. In germline, CDR1 is SGHRS, CDR2 YFSETQ. DNA for the CDR3: TGCGCCAGCAGCTTGTGGGGGGGCGCCAACTATAGCTACACCTTC. Translation gives CASSLWGGANYSYTF.

V gene TRBV7-2 combines with J gene TRBJ2-3; 12 bases map to TRBD2. The CDR3 length is 16 residues. V was pared by 2 bases and J by 3 bases, with 3 bases of the junction left unmatched. The germline V gene encodes CDR1 SGHTA and CDR2 FQGNSA. CDR3 sequence (DNA): TGTGCCAGCAGCTTATATCTAGCGGGGGGGACAGATACGCAGTATTTT. It is translated as CASSLYLAGGTDTQYF.

In this sample, this clone turned up a few times. CDR3 bases: TGTGCCAGCAGTCCTCCCGGGGGGGCCCTCAATGAGCAGTTCTTC. The encoded protein is CASSPPGGALNEQFF. The genes are TRBV7-2 and TRBJ2-1, with 8 bases lining up with TRBD2. This CDR3 has 15 residues. J was trimmed by 6 bases and V by 6 bases; bases with no gene match: 10. CDR1 and CDR2 from the germline V gene are SGHTA and FQGNSA.

The rearrangement joins TRBV6-1 to TRBJ1-4; D is perhaps TRBD1 (5 bases). V was trimmed by 3 bases and J by 7 bases, leaving 9 bases between them. This CDR3 is built from 13 residues. Germline V gene lookup returns CDR1 MNHNS and CDR2 SASEGT. The CDR3 DNA is TGTGCCAGCAGTGAGGATAGGGGTGAAAAACTGTTTTTT. Translated, it gives CASSEDRGEKLFF.

The genes are TRBV20-1 and TRBJ2-1; no firm D call. Trimming stripped 6 bases from V and 7 bases from J, with 10 bases between. The CDR3 runs to 11 residues. CDR1 is DFQATT, CDR2 SNEGSKA, per germline (reference sequence). The CDR3 spells CSASTPNEQFF. CDR3 bases: TGCAGTGCGAGTACCCCGAATGAGCAGTTCTTC.

DNA of the CDR3: TGTGCCAGCATTTCGGGGGGCCTATCCTACGAGCAGTACTTC. It specifies CASISGGLSYEQYF. J is TRBJ2-7 and V is TRBV7-8; TRBD2 is a possible D gene (7 bases). The CDR3 totals 14 residues. Trimming removed 7 bases from V and 1 base from J, with 14 bases in between. CDR1 and CDR2 from the germline V gene are SGHVS and FQNEAQ.

The gene calls are TRBV5-3 and TRBJ1-4, with D perhaps matching TRBD1 (6 bases). TRBV5-3 carries the ORF label, with uncertain function. Trimming stripped 4 bases from V and 9 bases from J, with 16 bases between. The CDR3 consists of 14 residues. CDR3 nucleotides: TGTGCCAGAAGCCGGCTAACAGGGTTTCAAAAACTGTTTTTT. Amino acids: CARSRLTGFQKLFF.

This clone has a single count. The V gene is TRBV7-9, the J gene TRBJ2-5; D remains unclear. Per the germline V gene, CDR1 is SEHNR and CDR2 is FQNEAQ (reference sequence). The V end was cut by 0 bases, the J end by 3 bases, with 8 bases between. This CDR3 has 14 amino acids. This CDR3 is CASSLASQEETQYF. CDR3 bases: TGTGCCAGCAGCTTAGCGAGTCAGGAAGAGACCCAGTACTTC.

V is TRBV19 and J is TRBJ1-1; weak D call: TRBD1 (6 bases). The V and J ends lost 3 bases and 2 bases respectively, with 19 bases between them. CDR1 and CDR2 (germline): LNHDA, SQIVND (reference sequence). CDR3 size: 17 residues. CDR3 region: CASSIAGDTGLNTEAFF. The DNA for the CDR3 is TGTGCCAGTAGTATCGCAGGGGACACAGGACTTAACACTGAAGCTTTCTTT.

V is TRBV5-1 and J is TRBJ2-2; TRBD2 is a possible D gene (5 bases). The CDR3 extends over 12 amino acids. Germline V lookup: CDR1 SGHRS, CDR2 YFSETQ. With 5 bases removed from V and 6 bases from J, the gap between germline ends came to 8 bases. The CDR3 sequence is CASRGSAGELFF. CDR3 bases: TGCGCCAGCAGAGGGAGCGCCGGGGAGCTGTTTTTT.

The J gene is TRBJ2-5, the V gene TRBV6-1; 7 nucleotides line up with TRBD2. Germline V CDR1 and CDR2: MNHNS, SASEGT. The CDR3 extends over 15 amino acids. The V segment lost 3 bases and the J segment 4 bases; nucleotides outside the gene matches: 8. The CDR3 DNA follows: TGTGCCAGCAGTGATTCAGCGGGGTACATAGAGACCCAGTACTTC. It encodes CASSDSAGYIETQYF.

The rearrangement uses TRBV19 and TRBJ2-2; TRBD1 is a possible D gene (6 bases). The length of the CDR3 is 15 residues. V lost 6 bases and J 7 bases, leaving 18 bases between the germline ends. Germline values: CDR1 LNHDA, CDR2 SQIVND (reference sequence). The CDR3 reads CASRLTRKGGGELFF. In nucleotides, the CDR3 is TGTGCCAGTAGGCTCACTAGGAAAGGGGGCGGGGAGCTGTTTTTT.

J is TRBJ1-4 and V is TRBV27; D not resolved. The V end was cut by 3 bases, the J end by 1 base, with 6 bases between. This CDR3 is built from 14 residues. The germline CDR1 and CDR2 sequences are MNHEY and SMNVEV (reference sequence). The CDR3 bases are TGTGCCAGCAGTTTCGGGGAAACTAATGAAAAACTGTTTTTT. This sequence encodes CASSFGETNEKLFF.

The rearrangement uses TRBV4-2 and TRBJ2-7, with 8 nucleotides matching TRBD2. This CDR3 region has 17 residues. Germline CDR1 is LGHNA and CDR2 is YNFKEQ. The ends lost 0 bases at V and 2 bases at J; junction bases unmatched: 9. CDR3 residues: CASSQEGMRGAPYEQYF. CDR3 DNA: TGTGCCAGCAGCCAAGAAGGGATGCGGGGGGCTCCCTACGAGCAGTACTTC.

The chain couples TRBV9 to TRBJ1-2; possibly TRBD1 for D (5 bases). This CDR3 is 15 amino acids long. Germline V gene data show CDR1 as SGDLS and CDR2 as YYNGEE. V shed 3 bases and J shed 3 bases, with 15 bases lying between them. CDR3 loop: CASSARAGYHYGYTF. CDR3 nucleotide sequence: TGTGCCAGCAGCGCCCGTGCAGGGTACCACTATGGCTACACCTTC.

The chain carries TRBV27 and TRBJ2-7; 8 nucleotides line up with TRBD1. CDR3 size: 16 residues. Germline CDR1 MNHEY, CDR2 SMNVEV (reference sequence). After removal of 3 bases from V and 3 bases from J, the junction contained 10 bases not matched to a gene. The CDR3 nucleotides are TGTGCCAGCAGTTTGGCAGGGGGCCTGCAACTCTACGAGCAGTACTTC. Translating gives CASSLAGGLQLYEQYF.